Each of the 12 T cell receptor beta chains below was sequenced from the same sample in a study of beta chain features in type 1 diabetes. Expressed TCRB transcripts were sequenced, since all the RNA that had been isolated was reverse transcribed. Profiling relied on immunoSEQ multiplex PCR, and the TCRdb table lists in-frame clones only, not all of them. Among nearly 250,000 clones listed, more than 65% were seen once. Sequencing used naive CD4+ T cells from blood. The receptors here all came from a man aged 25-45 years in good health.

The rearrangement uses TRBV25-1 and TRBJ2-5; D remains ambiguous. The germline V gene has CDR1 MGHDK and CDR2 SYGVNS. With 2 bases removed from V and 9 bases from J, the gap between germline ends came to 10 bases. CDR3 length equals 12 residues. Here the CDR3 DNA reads TGTGCCAGCAGTGAACCCAGTAGACCCCAGTACTTC. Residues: CASSEPSRPQYF. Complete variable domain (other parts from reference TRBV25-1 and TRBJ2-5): EADIYQTPRYLVIGTGKKITLECSQTMGHDKMYWYQQDPGMELHLIHYSYGVNSTEKGDLSSESTVSRIRTEHFPLTLESARPSHTSQYLCASSEPSRPQYFGPGTRLLVL.

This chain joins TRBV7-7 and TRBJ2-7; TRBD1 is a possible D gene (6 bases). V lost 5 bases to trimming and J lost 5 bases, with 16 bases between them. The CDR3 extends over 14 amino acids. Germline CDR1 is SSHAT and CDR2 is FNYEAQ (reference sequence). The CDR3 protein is CASSKDGKGDEQYF. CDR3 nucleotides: TGTGCCAGCAGCAAGGACGGGAAGGGGGACGAGCAGTACTTC. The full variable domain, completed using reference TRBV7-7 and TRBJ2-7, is GAGVSQSPRYKVTKRGQDVTLRCDPISSHATLYWYQQALGQGPEFLTYFNYEAQPDKSGLPSDRFSAERPEGSISTLTIQRTEQRDSAMYRCASSKDGKGDEQYFGPGTRLTVT.

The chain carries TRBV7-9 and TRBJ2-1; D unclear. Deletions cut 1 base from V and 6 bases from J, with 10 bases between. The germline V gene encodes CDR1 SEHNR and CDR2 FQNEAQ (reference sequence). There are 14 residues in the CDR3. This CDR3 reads CASSLDGVPNEQFF. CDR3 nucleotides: TGTGCCAGCAGCTTAGATGGCGTACCCAATGAGCAGTTCTTC.

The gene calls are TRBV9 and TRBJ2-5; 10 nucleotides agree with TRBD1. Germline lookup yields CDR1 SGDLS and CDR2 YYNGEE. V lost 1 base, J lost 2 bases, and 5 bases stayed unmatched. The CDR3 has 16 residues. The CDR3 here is CASSVQDRGVQETQYF. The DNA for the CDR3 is TGTGCCAGCAGCGTACAGGACAGGGGGGTTCAAGAGACCCAGTACTTC.

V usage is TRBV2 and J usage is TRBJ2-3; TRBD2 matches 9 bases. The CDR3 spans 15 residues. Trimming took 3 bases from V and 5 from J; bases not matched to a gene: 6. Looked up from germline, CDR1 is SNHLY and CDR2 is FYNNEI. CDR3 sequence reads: CASSEVGAGGDTQYF. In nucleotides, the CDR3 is TGTGCCAGCAGTGAGGTTGGAGCGGGGGGAGATACGCAGTATTTT.

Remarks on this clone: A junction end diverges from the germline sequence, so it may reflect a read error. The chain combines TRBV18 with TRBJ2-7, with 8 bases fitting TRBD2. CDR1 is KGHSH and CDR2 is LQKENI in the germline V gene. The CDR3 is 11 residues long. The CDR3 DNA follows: TGTGCCAGCTCACCACAAACTAGCGGCCGCTTC. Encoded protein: CASSPQTSGRF.

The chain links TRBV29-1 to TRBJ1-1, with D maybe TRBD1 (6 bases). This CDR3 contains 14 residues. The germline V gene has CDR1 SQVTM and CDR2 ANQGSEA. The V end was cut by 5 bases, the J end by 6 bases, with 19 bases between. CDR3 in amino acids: CSVQSTLTGSEAFF. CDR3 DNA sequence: TGCAGCGTTCAGTCGACCTTAACAGGGTCTGAAGCTTTCTTT.

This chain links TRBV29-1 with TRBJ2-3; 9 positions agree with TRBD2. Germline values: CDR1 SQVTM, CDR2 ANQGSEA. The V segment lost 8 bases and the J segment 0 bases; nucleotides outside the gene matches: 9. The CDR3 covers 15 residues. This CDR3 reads CSPTKRGASTDTQYF. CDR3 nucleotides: TGCAGCCCAACTAAGCGGGGGGCGAGCACAGATACGCAGTATTTT.

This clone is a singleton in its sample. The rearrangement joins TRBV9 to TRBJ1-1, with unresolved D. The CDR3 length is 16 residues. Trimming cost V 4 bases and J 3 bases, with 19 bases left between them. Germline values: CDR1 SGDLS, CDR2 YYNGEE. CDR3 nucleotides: TGTGCCAGCAGCCCGACCGGACGGACGGCGGACACTGAAGCTTTCTTT. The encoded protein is CASSPTGRTADTEAFF. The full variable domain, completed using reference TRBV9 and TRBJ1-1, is DSGVTQTPKHLITATGQRVTLRCSPRSGDLSVYWYQQSLDQGLQFLIQYYNGEERAKGNILERFSAQQFPDLHSELNLSSLELGDSALYFCASSPTGRTADTEAFFGQGTRLTVV.

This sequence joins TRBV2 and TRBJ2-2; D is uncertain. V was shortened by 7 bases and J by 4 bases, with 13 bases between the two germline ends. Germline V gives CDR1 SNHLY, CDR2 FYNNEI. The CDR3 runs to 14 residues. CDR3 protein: CASMWDRSTGELFF. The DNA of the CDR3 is TGTGCCAGCATGTGGGATCGGAGCACCGGGGAGCTGTTTTTT.

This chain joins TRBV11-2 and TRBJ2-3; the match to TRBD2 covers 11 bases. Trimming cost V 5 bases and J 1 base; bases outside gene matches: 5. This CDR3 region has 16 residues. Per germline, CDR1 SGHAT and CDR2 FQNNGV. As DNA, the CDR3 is TGTGCCAGCAGCAGAACTAGCGGGAGAGGCACAGATACGCAGTATTTT. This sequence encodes CASSRTSGRGTDTQYF.

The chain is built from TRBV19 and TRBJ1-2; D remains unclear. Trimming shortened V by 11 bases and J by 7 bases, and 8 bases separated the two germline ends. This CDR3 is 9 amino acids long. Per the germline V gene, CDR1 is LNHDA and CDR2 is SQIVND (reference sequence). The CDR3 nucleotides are TGTGCCTACAAAGGTGGCTACACCTTC. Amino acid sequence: CAYKGGYTF.